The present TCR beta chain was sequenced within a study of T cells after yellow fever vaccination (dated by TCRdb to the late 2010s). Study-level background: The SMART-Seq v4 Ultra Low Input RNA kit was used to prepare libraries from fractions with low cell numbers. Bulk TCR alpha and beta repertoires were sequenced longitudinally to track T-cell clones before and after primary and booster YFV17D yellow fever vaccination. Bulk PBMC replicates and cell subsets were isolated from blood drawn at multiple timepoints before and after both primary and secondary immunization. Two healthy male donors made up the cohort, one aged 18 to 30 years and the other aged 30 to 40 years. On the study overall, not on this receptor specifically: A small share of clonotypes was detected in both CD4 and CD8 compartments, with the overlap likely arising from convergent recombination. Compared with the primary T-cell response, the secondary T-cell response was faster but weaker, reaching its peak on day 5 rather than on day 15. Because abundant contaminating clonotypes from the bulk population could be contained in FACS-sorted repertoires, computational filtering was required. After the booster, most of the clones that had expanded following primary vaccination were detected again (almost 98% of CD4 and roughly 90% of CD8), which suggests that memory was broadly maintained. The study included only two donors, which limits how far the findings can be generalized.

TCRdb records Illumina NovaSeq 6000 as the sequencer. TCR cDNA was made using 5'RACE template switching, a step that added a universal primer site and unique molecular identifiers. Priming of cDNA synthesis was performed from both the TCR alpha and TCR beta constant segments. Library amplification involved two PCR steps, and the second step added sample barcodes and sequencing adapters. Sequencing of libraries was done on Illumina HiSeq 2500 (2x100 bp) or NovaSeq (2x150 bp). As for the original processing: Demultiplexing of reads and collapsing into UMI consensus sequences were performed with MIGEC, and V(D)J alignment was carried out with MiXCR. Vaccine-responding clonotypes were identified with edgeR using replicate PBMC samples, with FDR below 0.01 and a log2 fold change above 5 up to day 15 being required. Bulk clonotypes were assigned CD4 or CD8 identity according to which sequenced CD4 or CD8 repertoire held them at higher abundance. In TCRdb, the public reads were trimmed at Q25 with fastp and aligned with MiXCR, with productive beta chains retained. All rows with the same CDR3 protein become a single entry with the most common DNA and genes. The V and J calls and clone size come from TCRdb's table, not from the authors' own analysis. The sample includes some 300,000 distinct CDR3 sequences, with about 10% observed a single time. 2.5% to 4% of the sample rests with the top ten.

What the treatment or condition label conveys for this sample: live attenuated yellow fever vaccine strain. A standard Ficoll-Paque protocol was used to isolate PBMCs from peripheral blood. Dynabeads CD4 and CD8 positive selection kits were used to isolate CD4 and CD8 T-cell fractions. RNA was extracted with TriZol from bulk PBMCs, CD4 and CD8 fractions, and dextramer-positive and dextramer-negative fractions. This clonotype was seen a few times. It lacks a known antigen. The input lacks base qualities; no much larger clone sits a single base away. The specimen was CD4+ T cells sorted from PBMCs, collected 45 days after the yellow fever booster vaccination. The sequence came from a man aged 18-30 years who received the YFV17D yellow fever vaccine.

The nucleotide sequence is TGTGCCAGCAGCTGGGACAGGGGGCCTGAAGCTTTCTTT. Protein translation: CASSWDRGPEAFF. The rearranged chain carries TRBV5-5 and TRBJ1-1; the junction holds 12 bases that match TRBD1. Ends trimmed: V by 3 bases, J by 6 bases; bases unmatched to a gene: 0. CDR1 SGHKS and CDR2 YYEKEE are derived from the germline V gene (reference sequence). From its cysteine to its phenylalanine, the CDR3 spans 13 amino acids. The sequence is cut down to CDR3 DNA, 39 bases in frame from base 1.